This T cell receptor (beta chain) emerged from a study of T-cell memory formation after mild COVID-19. Germline-derived CDR1 and CDR2 are SGHVS and FQNEAQ. V lost 5 bases and J 5 bases, leaving 24 bases between the germline ends. This CDR3 contains 17 residues. In TCRdb, the 5' RACE reads were re-called with MiXCR into one record per CDR3 protein. Of 500,000 to 600,000 distinct CDR3 sequences in the sample, about a sixth were seen once. This clonotype was seen only a few times. The genes are TRBV7-8 and TRBJ1-2; D is perhaps TRBD1 (5 bases). Sequenced material: PBMCs or a T cell subset sorted from them (not recorded which). This clonotype was obtained from an adult woman who had mild COVID-19 (a few samples of this study predate the infection). Cell type and time point are not known. As DNA, the CDR3 is TGTGCCAGCAGCCTTCAACGTTTAGGGCCCTGGGGGTATGGCTACACCTTC. Protein: CASSLQRLGPWGYGYTF.